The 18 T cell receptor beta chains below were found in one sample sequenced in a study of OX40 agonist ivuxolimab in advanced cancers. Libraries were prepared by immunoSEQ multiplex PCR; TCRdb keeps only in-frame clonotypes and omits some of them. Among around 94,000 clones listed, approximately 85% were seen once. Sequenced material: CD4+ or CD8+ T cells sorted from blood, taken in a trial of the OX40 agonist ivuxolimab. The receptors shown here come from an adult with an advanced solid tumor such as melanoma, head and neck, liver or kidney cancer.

The CDR3 loop is CASSPGGLTDTQYF. The CDR3 DNA follows: TGCGCCAGCAGCCCTGGCGGATTAACAGATACGCAGTATTTT. The rearrangement uses TRBV4-1 and TRBJ2-3; D unclear. V gave up 4 bases and J gave up 3 bases, with 11 bases separating them. Germline-derived CDR1 and CDR2 are MGHRA and YSYEKL. The CDR3 is 14 residues long.

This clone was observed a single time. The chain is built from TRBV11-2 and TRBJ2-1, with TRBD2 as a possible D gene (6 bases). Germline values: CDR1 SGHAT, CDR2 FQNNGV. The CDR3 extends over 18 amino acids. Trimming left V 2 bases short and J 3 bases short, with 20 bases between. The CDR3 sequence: CASSLSLGGSVIYNEQFF. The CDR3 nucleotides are TGTGCCAGCAGCTTATCATTAGGAGGGAGCGTCATCTACAATGAGCAGTTCTTC.

CDR3 loop: CSVSGGSGNTIYF. The CDR3, as DNA: TGCAGCGTTTCAGGGGGATCAGGAAACACCATATATTTT. The chain combines TRBV29-1 with TRBJ1-3; the match to TRBD1 covers 7 bases. V was pared by 5 bases and J by 4 bases, with 5 bases of the junction left unmatched. CDR3 length: 13 amino acids. CDR1 is SQVTM, CDR2 ANQGSEA, per germline.

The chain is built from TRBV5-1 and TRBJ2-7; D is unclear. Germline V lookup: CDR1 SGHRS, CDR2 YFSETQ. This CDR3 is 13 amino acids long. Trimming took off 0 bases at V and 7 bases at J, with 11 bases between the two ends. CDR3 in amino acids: CASSLGARWEQYF. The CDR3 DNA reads TGCGCCAGCAGCTTGGGAGCTCGGTGGGAGCAGTACTTC.

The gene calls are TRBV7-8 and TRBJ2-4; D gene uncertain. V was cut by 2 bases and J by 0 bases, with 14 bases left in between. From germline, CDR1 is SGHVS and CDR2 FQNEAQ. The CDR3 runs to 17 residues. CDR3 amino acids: CASSLPNRSKAKNIQYF. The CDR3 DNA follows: TGTGCCAGCAGCTTACCCAACAGAAGTAAAGCCAAAAACATTCAGTACTTC.

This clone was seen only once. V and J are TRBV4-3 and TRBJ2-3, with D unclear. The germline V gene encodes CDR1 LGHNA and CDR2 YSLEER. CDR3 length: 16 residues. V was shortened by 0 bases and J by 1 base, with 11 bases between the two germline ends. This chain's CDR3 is CASSQDWRGGTDTQYF. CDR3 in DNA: TGCGCCAGCAGCCAAGATTGGCGCGGCGGCACAGATACGCAGTATTTT.

The CDR3 nucleotides are TGTGCCAGCAGTTCTCAGACAGGCAACACTGAAGCTTTCTTT. Its translation is CASSSQTGNTEAFF. The V and J genes are TRBV6-5 and TRBJ1-1, with TRBD1 as a possible D gene (6 bases). CDR3 length: 14 residues. CDR1 is MNHEY and CDR2 is SVGAGI in the germline V gene. Trimming took off 4 bases at V and 2 bases at J, with 11 bases between the two ends.

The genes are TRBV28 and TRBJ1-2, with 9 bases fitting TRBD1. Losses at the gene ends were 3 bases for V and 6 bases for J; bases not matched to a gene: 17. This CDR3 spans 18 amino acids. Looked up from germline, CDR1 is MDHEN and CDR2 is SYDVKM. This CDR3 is CASSFVATWTGDSHGYTF. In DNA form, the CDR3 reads TGTGCCAGCAGTTTCGTGGCCACTTGGACAGGGGACAGTCATGGCTACACCTTC.

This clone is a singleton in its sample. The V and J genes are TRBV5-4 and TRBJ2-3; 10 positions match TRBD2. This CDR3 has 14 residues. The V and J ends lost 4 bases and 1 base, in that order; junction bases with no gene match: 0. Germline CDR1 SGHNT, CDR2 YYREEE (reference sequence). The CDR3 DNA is TGTGCCAGCAGCACTAGCGGGGGCACAGATACGCAGTATTTT. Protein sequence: CASSTSGGTDTQYF.

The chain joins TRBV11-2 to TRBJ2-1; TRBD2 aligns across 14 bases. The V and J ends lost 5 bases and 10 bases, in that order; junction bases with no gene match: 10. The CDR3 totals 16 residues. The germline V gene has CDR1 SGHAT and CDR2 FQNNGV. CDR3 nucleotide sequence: TGTGCCAGCAGCCCCCCGGGACTAGCGGGAGTATGGGAGCAGTTCTTC. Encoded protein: CASSPPGLAGVWEQFF.

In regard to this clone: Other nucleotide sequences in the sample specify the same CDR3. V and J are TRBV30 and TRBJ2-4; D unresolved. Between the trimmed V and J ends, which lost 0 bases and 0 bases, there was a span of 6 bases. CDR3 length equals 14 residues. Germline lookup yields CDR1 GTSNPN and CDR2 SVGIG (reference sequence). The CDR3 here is CAWSVGVAKNIQYF. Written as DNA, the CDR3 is TGTGCCTGGAGTGTTGGGGTAGCCAAAAACATTCAGTACTTC.

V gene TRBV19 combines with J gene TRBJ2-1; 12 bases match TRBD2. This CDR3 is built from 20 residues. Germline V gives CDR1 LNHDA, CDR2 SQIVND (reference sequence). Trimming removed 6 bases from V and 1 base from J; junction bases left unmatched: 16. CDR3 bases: TGTGCCAGTAGCCTCGGGCTGGGACTAGCGGGCAGTCGGTCCTACAATGAGCAGTTCTTC. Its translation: CASSLGLGLAGSRSYNEQFF.

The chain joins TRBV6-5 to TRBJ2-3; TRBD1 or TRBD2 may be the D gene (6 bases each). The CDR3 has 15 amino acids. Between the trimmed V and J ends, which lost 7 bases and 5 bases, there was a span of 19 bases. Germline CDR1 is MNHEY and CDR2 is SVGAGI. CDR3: CASTKQQGGIDTQYF. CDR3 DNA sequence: TGTGCCAGCACCAAACAACAGGGCGGGATAGATACGCAGTATTTT.

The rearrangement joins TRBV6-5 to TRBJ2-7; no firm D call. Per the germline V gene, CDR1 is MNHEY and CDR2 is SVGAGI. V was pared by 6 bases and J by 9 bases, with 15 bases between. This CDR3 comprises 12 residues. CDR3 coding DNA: TGTGCCAGCAGGGGTGGAGCGACGCGGCAGTACTTC. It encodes CASRGGATRQYF.

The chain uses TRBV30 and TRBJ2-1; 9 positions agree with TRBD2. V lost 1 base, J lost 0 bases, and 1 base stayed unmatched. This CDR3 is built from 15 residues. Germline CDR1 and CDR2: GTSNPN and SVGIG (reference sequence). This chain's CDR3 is CAWSGGRGSYNEQFF. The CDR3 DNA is TGTGCCTGGAGTGGCGGGAGGGGCTCCTACAATGAGCAGTTCTTC.

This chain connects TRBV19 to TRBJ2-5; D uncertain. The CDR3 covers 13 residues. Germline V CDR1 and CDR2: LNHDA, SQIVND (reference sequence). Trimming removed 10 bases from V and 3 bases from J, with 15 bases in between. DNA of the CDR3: TGTGCCACAGGCGTAGGGCAGGAAGAGACCCAGTACTTC. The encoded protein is CATGVGQEETQYF.

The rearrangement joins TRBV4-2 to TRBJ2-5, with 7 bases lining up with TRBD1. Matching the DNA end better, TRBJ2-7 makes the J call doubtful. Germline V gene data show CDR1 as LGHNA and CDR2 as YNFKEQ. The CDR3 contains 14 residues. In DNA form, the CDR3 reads TGTGCCAGCAGCCTAGGGACAGCTTCCTACGAGCAGTACTTC. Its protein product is CASSLGTASYEQYF.

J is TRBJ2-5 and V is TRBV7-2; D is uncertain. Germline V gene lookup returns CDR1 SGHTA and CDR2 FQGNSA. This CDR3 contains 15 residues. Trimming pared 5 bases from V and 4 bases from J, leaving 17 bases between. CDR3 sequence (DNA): TGTGCCAGCAGCCCGGACCGCACTGGGGTAGAGACCCAGTACTTC. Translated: CASSPDRTGVETQYF. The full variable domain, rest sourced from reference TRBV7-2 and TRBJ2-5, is GAGVSQSPSNKVTEKGKDVELRCDPISGHTALYWYRQSLGQGLEFLIYFQGNSAPDKSGLPSDRFSAERTGGSVSTLTIQRTQQEDSAVYLCASSPDRTGVETQYFGPGTRLLVL.